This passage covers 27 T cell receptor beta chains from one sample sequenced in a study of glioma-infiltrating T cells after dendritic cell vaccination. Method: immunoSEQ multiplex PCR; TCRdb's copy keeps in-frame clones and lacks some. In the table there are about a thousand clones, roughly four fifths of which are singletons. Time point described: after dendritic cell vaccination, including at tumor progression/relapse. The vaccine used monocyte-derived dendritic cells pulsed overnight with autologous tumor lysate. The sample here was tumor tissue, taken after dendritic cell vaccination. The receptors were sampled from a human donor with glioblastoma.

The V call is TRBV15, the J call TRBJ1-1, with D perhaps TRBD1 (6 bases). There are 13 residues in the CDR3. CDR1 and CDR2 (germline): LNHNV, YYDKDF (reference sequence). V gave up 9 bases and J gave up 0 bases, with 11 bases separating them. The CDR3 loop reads CATRQDMNTEAFF. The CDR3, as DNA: TGTGCCACACGACAGGACATGAACACTGAAGCTTTCTTT.

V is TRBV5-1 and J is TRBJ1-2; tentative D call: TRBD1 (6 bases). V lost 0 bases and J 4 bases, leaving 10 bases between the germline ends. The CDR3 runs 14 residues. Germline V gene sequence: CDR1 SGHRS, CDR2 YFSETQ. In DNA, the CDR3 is TGCGCCAGCAGCTTGGAATCAGGGGTCTATGGCTACACCTTC. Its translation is CASSLESGVYGYTF.

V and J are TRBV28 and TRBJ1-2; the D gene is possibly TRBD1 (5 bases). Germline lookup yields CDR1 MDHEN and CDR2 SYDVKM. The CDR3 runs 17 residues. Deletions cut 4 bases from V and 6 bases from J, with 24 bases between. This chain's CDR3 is CASSSLQPHLPGHGYTF. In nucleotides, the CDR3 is TGTGCCAGCAGTTCCTTACAACCCCATCTGCCAGGGCATGGCTACACCTTC.

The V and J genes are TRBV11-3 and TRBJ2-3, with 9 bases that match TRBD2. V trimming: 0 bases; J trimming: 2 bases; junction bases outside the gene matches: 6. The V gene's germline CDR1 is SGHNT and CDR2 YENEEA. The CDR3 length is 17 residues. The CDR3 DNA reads TGTGCCAGCAGCTTAGAGGTAGCGGGGGACCTCACAGATACGCAGTATTTT. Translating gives CASSLEVAGDLTDTQYF.

CDR3 in amino acids: CASSQEIVASEANYGYTF. The CDR3 bases are TGTGCCAGCAGCCAGGAGATTGTCGCATCTGAAGCTAACTATGGCTACACCTTC. The rearrangement uses TRBV4-2 and TRBJ1-2; D is undetermined. V was cut by 3 bases and J by 0 bases, with 20 bases left in between. The germline V gene encodes CDR1 LGHNA and CDR2 YNFKEQ. This CDR3 has 18 residues.

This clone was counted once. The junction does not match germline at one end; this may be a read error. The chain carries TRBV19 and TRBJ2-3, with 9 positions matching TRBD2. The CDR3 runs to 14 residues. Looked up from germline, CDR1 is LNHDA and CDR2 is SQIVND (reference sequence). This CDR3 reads CTSSPSGEGYTQYF. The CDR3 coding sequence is TGTACCAGTAGTCCTAGCGGGGAAGGATATACGCAGTATTTT.

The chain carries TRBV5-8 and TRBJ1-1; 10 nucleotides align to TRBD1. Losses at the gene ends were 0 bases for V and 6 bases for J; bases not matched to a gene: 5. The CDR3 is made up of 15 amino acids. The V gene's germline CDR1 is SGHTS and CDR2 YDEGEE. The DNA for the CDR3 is TGTGCCAGCAGCTTGGGGAAGACAGGGGGCTCTGAAGCTTTCTTT. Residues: CASSLGKTGGSEAFF.

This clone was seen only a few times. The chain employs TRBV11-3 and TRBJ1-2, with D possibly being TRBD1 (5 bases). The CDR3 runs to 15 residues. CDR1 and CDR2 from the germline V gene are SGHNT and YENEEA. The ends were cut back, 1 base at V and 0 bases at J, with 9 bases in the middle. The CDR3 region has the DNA TGTGCCAGCAGCTTAGGGGGCAGTTCTAACTATGGCTACACCTTC. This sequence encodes CASSLGGSSNYGYTF.

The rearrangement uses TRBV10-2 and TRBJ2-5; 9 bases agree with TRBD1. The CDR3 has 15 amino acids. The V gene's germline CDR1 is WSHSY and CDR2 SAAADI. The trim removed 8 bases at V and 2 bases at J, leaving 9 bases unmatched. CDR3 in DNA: TGCGCCAGCTCCACGGACAGGGGTGGACAAGAGACCCAGTACTTC. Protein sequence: CASSTDRGGQETQYF.

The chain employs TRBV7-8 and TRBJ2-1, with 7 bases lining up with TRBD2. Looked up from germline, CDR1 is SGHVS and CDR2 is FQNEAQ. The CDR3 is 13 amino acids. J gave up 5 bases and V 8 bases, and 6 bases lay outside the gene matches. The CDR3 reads CASVLAVDNEQFF. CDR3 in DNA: TGTGCCAGCGTTCTAGCGGTTGACAATGAGCAGTTCTTC. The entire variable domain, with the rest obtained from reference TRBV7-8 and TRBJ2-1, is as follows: GAGVSQSPRYKVAKRGQDVALRCDPISGHVSLFWYQQALGQGPEFLTYFQNEAQLDKSGLPSDRFFAERPEGSVSTLKIQRTQQEDSAVYLCASVLAVDNEQFFGPGTRLTVL.

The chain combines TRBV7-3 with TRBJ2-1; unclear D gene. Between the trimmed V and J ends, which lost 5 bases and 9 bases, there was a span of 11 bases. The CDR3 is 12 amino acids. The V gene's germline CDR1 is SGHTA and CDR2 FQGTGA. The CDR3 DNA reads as TGTGCCAGCAGCCAGACATTCGGTGAGCAGTTCTTC. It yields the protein CASSQTFGEQFF.

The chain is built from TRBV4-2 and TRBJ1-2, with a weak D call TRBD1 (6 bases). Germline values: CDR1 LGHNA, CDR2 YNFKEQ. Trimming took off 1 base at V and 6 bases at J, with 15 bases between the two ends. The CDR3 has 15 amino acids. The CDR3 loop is CASSQVGGERNGYTF. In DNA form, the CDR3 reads TGTGCCAGCAGCCAAGTAGGGGGGGAAAGGAATGGCTACACCTTC.

The CDR3: CASSYSTGQGKTQYF. CDR3 nucleotide sequence: TGTGCCAGCAGTTACTCGACCGGACAGGGAAAGACCCAGTACTTC. The chain couples TRBV6-6 to TRBJ2-5, with 8 nucleotides matching TRBD1. In germline, CDR1 is MNHNY, CDR2 SVGAGI (reference sequence). This CDR3 is built from 15 residues. The ends lost 0 bases at V and 6 bases at J; junction bases unmatched: 6.

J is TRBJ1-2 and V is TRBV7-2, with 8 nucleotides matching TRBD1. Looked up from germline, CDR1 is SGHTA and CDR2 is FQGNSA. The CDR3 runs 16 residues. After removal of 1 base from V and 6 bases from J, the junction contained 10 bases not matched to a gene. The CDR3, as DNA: TGTGCCAGCAGCTTAGTGTCAGGGGGCGAAGATAATGGCTACACCTTC. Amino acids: CASSLVSGGEDNGYTF.

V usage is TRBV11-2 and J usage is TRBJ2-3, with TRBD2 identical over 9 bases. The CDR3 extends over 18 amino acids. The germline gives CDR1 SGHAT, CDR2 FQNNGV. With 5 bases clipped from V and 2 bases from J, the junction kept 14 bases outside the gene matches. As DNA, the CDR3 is TGTGCCAGCAGCCCGGGGGTGGCGGGGGGGTGGTACACAGATACGCAGTATTTT. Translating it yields CASSPGVAGGWYTDTQYF.

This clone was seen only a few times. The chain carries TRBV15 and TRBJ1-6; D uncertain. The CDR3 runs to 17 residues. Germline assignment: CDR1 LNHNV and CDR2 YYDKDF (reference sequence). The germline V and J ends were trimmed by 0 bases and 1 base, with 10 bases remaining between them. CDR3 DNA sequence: TGTGCCACCAGCAGAGATACCCCCGGGTCCTATAATTCACCCCTCCACTTT. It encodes CATSRDTPGSYNSPLHF.

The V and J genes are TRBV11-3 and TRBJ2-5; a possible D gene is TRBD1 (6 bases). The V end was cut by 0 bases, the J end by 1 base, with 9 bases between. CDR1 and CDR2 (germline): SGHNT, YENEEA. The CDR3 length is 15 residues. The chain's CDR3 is CASSLDGQSQETQYF. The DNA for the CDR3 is TGTGCCAGCAGCTTAGATGGACAGTCCCAAGAGACCCAGTACTTC.

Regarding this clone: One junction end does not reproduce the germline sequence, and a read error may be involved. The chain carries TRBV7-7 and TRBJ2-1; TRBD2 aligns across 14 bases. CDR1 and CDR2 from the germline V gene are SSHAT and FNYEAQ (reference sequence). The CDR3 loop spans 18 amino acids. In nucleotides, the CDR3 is TGTGCTAGCAGCTTAGCGAGACTAGCGGGGGGGCACGACAATGAGCAGTTCTTC. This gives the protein CASSLARLAGGHDNEQFF.

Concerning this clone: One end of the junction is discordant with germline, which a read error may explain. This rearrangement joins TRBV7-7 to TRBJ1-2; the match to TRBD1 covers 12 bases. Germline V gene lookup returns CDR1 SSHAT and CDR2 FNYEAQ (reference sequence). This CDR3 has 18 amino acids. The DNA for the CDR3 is TGTGCTAGCAGCCTCGACGGGGACAGGGGGCGCGAAGGTGGGGGCTACACCTTC. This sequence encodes CASSLDGDRGREGGGYTF.

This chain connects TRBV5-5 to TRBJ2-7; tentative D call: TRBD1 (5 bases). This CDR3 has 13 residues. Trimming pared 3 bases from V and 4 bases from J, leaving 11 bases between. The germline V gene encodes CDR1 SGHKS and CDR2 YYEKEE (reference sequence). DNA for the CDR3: TGTGCCAGCAGCTCGCCGGACATATACGAGCAGTACTTC. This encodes CASSSPDIYEQYF.

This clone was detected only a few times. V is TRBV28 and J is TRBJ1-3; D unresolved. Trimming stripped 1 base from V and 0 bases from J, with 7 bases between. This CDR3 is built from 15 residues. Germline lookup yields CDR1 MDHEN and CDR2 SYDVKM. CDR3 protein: CASSLSGSSGNTIYF. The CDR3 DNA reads TGTGCCAGCAGTTTATCCGGTAGCTCTGGAAACACCATATATTTT.

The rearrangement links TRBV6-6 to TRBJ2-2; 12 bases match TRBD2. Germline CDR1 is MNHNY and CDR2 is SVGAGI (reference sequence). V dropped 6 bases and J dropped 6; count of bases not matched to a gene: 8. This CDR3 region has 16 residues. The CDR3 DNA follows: TGTGCCAGCAGCTCGTTGACTAGCGGGGGCCCCGGGGAGCTGTTTTTT. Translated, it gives CASSSLTSGGPGELFF.

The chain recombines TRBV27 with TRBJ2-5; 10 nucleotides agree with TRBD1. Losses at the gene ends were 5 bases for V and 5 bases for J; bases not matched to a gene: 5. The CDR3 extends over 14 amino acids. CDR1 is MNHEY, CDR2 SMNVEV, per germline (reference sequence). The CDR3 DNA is TGTGCCAGCAGTGCAGACAGGGGGCTGGAGACCCAGTACTTC. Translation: CASSADRGLETQYF.

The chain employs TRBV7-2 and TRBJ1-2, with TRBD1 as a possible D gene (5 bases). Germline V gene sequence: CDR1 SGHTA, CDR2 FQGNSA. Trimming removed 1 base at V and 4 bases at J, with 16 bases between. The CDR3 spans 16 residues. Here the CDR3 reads CASSLEKSWGGYGYTF. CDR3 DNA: TGTGCCAGCAGCTTAGAAAAGTCTTGGGGGGGCTATGGCTACACCTTC. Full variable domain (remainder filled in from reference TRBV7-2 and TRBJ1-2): GAGVSQSPSNKVTEKGKDVELRCDPISGHTALYWYRQSLGQGLEFLIYFQGNSAPDKSGLPSDRFSAERTGGSVSTLTIQRTQQEDSAVYLCASSLEKSWGGYGYTFGSGTRLTVV.

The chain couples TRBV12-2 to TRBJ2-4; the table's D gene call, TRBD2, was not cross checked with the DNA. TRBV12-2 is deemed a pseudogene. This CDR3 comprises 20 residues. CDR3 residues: CASRSPRTSGPSPRGNIQYF. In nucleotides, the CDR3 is TGTGCAAGTCGCTCCCCCAGGACTAGCGGGCCGAGCCCTAGAGGAAACATTCAGTACTTC.

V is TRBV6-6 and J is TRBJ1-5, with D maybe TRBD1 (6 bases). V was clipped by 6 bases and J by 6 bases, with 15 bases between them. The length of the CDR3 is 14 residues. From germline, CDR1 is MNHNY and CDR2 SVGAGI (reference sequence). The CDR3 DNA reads TGTGCCAGCAGCCTACAGGGTCGGGGTCAGCCCCAGCATTTT. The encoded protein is CASSLQGRGQPQHF.

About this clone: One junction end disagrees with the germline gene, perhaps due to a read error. The CDR3 coding sequence is TGTGCCAGCAGCTACTCGGAGGTTCTGGGGCAGTTCTTC. It specifies CASSYSEVLGQFF. The chain joins TRBV6-5 to TRBJ2-1; D may be TRBD2 (5 bases). Germline V gene data show CDR1 as MNHEY and CDR2 as SVGAGI. The CDR3 totals 13 residues.